These 15 T cell receptor beta chains originate from one sample sequenced in a study of shared clonotypes between healthy human individuals. TCRdb keeps only in-frame clones here, not all; method: immunoSEQ multiplex PCR. The data hold over 400,000 clones, with 90% to 96% observed a single time. Sequencing was performed on naive CD4+ T cells sorted from blood. The subset denotes: CD45RA+ positively selected. These receptor sequences come from a woman aged 30 to 39 in good health.

The CDR3 reads CATGGLALTYEQYF. The CDR3 region has the DNA TGTGCCACAGGAGGGCTAGCTTTAACCTACGAGCAGTACTTC. The chain employs TRBV10-3 and TRBJ2-7; possibly TRBD2 for D (6 bases). The CDR3 has 14 amino acids. Germline values: CDR1 ENHRY, CDR2 SYGVKD. V lost 10 bases and J lost 2, with 18 bases in between.

The chain couples TRBV30 to TRBJ2-3; the D is unclear. Germline V CDR1 and CDR2: GTSNPN, SVGIG (reference sequence). The CDR3 has 15 residues. V was clipped by 2 bases and J by 2 bases, with 14 bases between them. The CDR3 nucleotides read TGTGCCTGGAGTCCACGTGGCTACCTCACAGATACGCAGTATTTT. This sequence encodes CAWSPRGYLTDTQYF.

The chain recombines TRBV6-5 with TRBJ1-6; a possible D gene is TRBD1 (6 bases). CDR1 and CDR2 (germline): MNHEY, SVGAGI. CDR3 length equals 11 residues. With 9 bases removed from V and 10 bases from J, the gap between germline ends came to 10 bases. The chain's CDR3 is CARNRGSPLHF. CDR3 nucleotides: TGTGCCAGGAATAGGGGGTCACCCCTCCACTTT.

The V and J genes are TRBV6-5 and TRBJ2-7; 12 nucleotides agree with TRBD1. The CDR3 has 15 residues. The trim removed 5 bases at V and 4 bases at J, leaving 6 bases unmatched. Germline loops: CDR1 MNHEY, CDR2 SVGAGI. Written as DNA, the CDR3 is TGTGCCAGCAGTGGCCGGGGACAGGGGGCTTACGAGCAGTACTTC. Translated: CASSGRGQGAYEQYF.

J is TRBJ2-2 and V is TRBV4-1, with 9 positions matching TRBD2. The V segment lost 6 bases and the J segment 3 bases; nucleotides outside the gene matches: 5. This CDR3 region has 15 residues. Germline values: CDR1 MGHRA, CDR2 YSYEKL. CDR3: CASRLTSGYTGELFF. CDR3 coding DNA: TGCGCCAGCAGATTGACTAGCGGATACACCGGGGAGCTGTTTTTT.

This rearrangement joins TRBV6-5 to TRBJ1-4; D unclear. V shed 6 bases and J shed 8 bases, with 19 bases lying between them. There are 15 residues in the CDR3. Germline assignment: CDR1 MNHEY and CDR2 SVGAGI. The CDR3 DNA sequence: TGTGCCAGCAGGGAGATGGGTGGAGGAGGGGAAAAACTGTTTTTT. Translation gives CASREMGGGGEKLFF.

The genes are TRBV21-1 and TRBJ2-7. TRBV21-1 is a listed pseudogene. CDR3 length: 15 residues. DNA for the CDR3: TGTGCCAGCAGGAGGACAGCCACGGGACTCTACGAGCAGTACTTC. Protein product: CASRRTATGLYEQYF.

The V call is TRBV18, the J call TRBJ2-7; 11 bases line up with TRBD1. V dropped 3 bases and J dropped 3; count of bases not matched to a gene: 7. Germline CDR1 reads KGHSH; CDR2 reads LQKENI. CDR3 length: 16 amino acids. CDR3 coding DNA: TGTGCCAGCTCACCTCAGGGACAGGGGGACGGCTACGAGCAGTACTTC. Its protein is CASSPQGQGDGYEQYF.

The chain joins TRBV2 to TRBJ2-5; tentatively, D is TRBD1 or TRBD2 (5 bases each). Germline V gives CDR1 SNHLY, CDR2 FYNNEI. Deletions cut 2 bases from V and 6 bases from J, with 19 bases between. This CDR3 is built from 16 residues. The CDR3 is CASSERSGTRLKTQYF. CDR3 DNA: TGTGCCAGCAGTGAAAGGTCCGGGACCCGATTGAAGACCCAGTACTTC.

The chain employs TRBV6-5 and TRBJ2-2, with D maybe TRBD2 (6 bases). The CDR3 is 14 amino acids. V was clipped by 6 bases and J by 6 bases, with 14 bases between them. Germline lookup yields CDR1 MNHEY and CDR2 SVGAGI. CDR3 region: CASRATGTPGELFF. The CDR3 nucleotides are TGTGCCAGCAGAGCGACCGGGACTCCCGGGGAGCTGTTTTTT.

CDR3 coding DNA: TGTGCCAGCAGCGCCGCCGGGACTAGTCTCTACGAGCAGTACTTC. Translation gives CASSAAGTSLYEQYF. The chain recombines TRBV9 with TRBJ2-7, with 8 bases lining up with TRBD2. With V trimmed by 3 bases and J by 3 bases, 8 bases remained unmatched. CDR1 SGDLS and CDR2 YYNGEE come from the germline V gene. There are 15 residues in the CDR3.

A word on this clone: This CDR3 is also generated by other DNA sequences in the sample. The rearrangement joins TRBV18 to TRBJ2-7; a weak D match, TRBD1 (5 bases). This CDR3 comprises 12 residues. Germline lookup yields CDR1 KGHSH and CDR2 LQKENI. Trimming stripped 2 bases from V and 4 bases from J, with 6 bases between. The DNA of the CDR3 is TGTGCCAGCTCACCAGGGGCTTACGAGCAGTACTTC. Its translation: CASSPGAYEQYF.

The chain couples TRBV9 to TRBJ1-1; TRBD1 matches 7 bases. The CDR3 loop spans 16 amino acids. Losses at the gene ends were 4 bases for V and 1 base for J; bases not matched to a gene: 10. Germline-derived CDR1 and CDR2 are SGDLS and YYNGEE. CDR3 sequence (DNA): TGTGCCAGCAGCTCCCAGTCGACAGGGAGGAACACTGAAGCTTTCTTT. Translating gives CASSSQSTGRNTEAFF.

The V and J genes are TRBV7-3 and TRBJ1-1, with a tentative D call TRBD1 (6 bases). Germline CDR1 SGHTA, CDR2 FQGTGA. The CDR3 spans 13 residues. V dropped 5 bases and J dropped 1 base, with 8 bases sitting between them. The CDR3 loop reads CASSQQGNTEAFF. The CDR3 DNA is TGTGCCAGCAGCCAACAGGGGAACACTGAAGCTTTCTTT.

V gene TRBV5-8 combines with J gene TRBJ2-1; D gene unclear. This CDR3 contains 15 residues. Between the trimmed V and J ends, which lost 2 bases and 0 bases, there was a span of 9 bases. Germline V gene data show CDR1 as SGHTS and CDR2 as YDEGEE. The CDR3 spells CASSLGASSYNEQFF. DNA for the CDR3: TGTGCCAGCAGCTTAGGAGCTAGCTCCTACAATGAGCAGTTCTTC.